This record covers a single T cell receptor beta chain. The germline V gene has CDR1 SGHTA and CDR2 FQGNSA. CDR3 length equals 14 residues. J gave up 5 bases and V 6 bases, and 7 bases lay outside the gene matches. The method was immunoSEQ multiplex PCR; TCRdb's version includes in-frame clones alone and lacks a portion of them. The sample has 250,000 to 400,000 clones; 88% are singletons. The data were obtained in a study of blood T cell repertoires in COVID-19. At the level of the study: T cells, B-cell-depleted T cells, or PBMCs supplied cDNA or gDNA.

Seattle patient enrollment occurred during active infection, with longitudinal follow-up thereafter. V and J are TRBV7-2 and TRBJ2-1; 7 bases are a match to TRBD1. This sequence originates from a woman in her thirties with COVID-19, enrolled during active disease. The material sequenced was peripheral blood. The CDR3 loop reads CASRATGTDNEQFF. The DNA of the CDR3 is TGTGCCAGCAGGGCAACCGGGACAGACAATGAGCAGTTCTTC. Variable domain in full (rest from reference TRBV7-2 and TRBJ2-1): GAGVSQSPSNKVTEKGKDVELRCDPISGHTALYWYRQSLGQGLEFLIYFQGNSAPDKSGLPSDRFSAERTGGSVSTLTIQRTQQEDSAVYLCASRATGTDNEQFFGPGTRLTVL.